The 2 T cell receptor beta chains given below trace back to one sample, sequenced in a study of human T cells and chemical hapten exposure. Regarding time point: pre-sensitization, week 0. Treatment: therapeutic diphenylcyclopropenone sensitization with weekly scalp DPC. TCRdb itself ran the RACE reads through MiXCR, one entry per CDR3 protein. Among about 180,000 distinct CDR3 sequences listed, approximately 29% were seen once. This specimen consisted of whole blood, obtained in connection with sensitization to the hapten diphenylcyclopropenone (DPC). The receptors originated from a woman aged 25 to 39 with alopecia areata. Some clones in this sample may be carry-over from other donors' samples.

The chain combines TRBV5-1 with TRBJ2-7, with a possible D match to TRBD2 (7 bases). The CDR3 contains 15 residues. Germline-derived CDR1 and CDR2 are SGHRS and YFSETQ. V dropped 0 bases and J dropped 2 bases, with 12 bases sitting between them. CDR3 loop: CASSLAGGGPYEQYF. DNA for the CDR3: TGCGCCAGCAGCTTGGCAGGCGGGGGCCCCTACGAGCAGTACTTC.

This clonotype was seen only a few times. The rearrangement uses TRBV28 and TRBJ2-2, with 14 positions matching TRBD2. CDR3 length: 17 amino acids. V was pared by 5 bases and J by 4 bases, with 6 bases of the junction left unmatched. The germline gives CDR1 MDHEN, CDR2 SYDVKM. This chain's CDR3 is CASSTRTSGRITGELFF. CDR3 bases: TGTGCCAGCAGTACTCGGACTAGCGGGAGGATCACCGGGGAGCTGTTTTTT.